Each of the 21 T cell receptor beta chains below was sequenced from the same sample in a study of T cells in Graves' hyperthyroidism and ophthalmopathy. From RNA transcripts, TCR beta CDR3 regions were amplified. A first-round RT-PCR of the TCR CDR3 used the HTBI primer set. TCRdb redid the calling of the multiplex PCR reads with MiXCR, one entry per CDR3 protein. This sample carries approximately 48,000 distinct CDR3 sequences, around 45% of them seen once, and the ten largest clones take roughly a third. Sequencing was done on a sample of peripheral blood or thyroid tissue (not recorded which). The receptors were gathered from a woman aged 45 to 65 with Graves' hyperthyroidism.

This clonotype was counted many times. DNA for the CDR3: TGCGCCAGCAGCGGGGATGCAGACCAAGAGACCCAGTACTTC. Amino acids: CASSGDADQETQYF. V usage is TRBV5-1 and J usage is TRBJ2-5, with D hard to call. The ends were cut back, 4 bases at V and 0 bases at J, with 10 bases in the middle. The CDR3 length is 14 residues. Germline CDR1 and CDR2: SGHRS and YFSETQ.

This clonotype came up many times. The chain combines TRBV9 with TRBJ1-2; tentatively, D is TRBD1 (6 bases). V gave up 0 bases and J gave up 4 bases, with 7 bases separating them. The CDR3 is made up of 13 amino acids. Looked up from germline, CDR1 is SGDLS and CDR2 is YYNGEE. In nucleotides, the CDR3 is TGTGCCAGCAGCGTAGGAGGGGGCTATGGCTACACCTTC. It translates to CASSVGGGYGYTF.

This clonotype has a handful of counts. This rearrangement joins TRBV7-3 to TRBJ1-2; D is uncertain. Deletions cut 3 bases from V and 2 bases from J, with 7 bases between. Looked up from germline, CDR1 is SGHTA and CDR2 is FQGTGA. CDR3 length: 13 residues. The CDR3 bases are TGTGCCAGCAGCTTCGACCCAAACTATGGCTACACCTTC. The encoded protein is CASSFDPNYGYTF.

This clonotype was seen ten or more times. This chain connects TRBV2 to TRBJ1-5; D uncertain. The V gene's germline CDR1 is SNHLY and CDR2 FYNNEI. The CDR3 spans 14 residues. Trimming took 3 bases from V and 4 from J, leaving 10 bases between them. As DNA, the CDR3 is TGTGCCAGCAGTGAGATGGTGGGGAATCAGCCCCAGCATTTT. This sequence encodes CASSEMVGNQPQHF. The full variable domain, its missing parts supplied by reference TRBV2 and TRBJ1-5, is EPEVTQTPSHQVTQMGQEVILRCVPISNHLYFYWYRQILGQKVEFLVSFYNNEISEKSEIFDDQFSVERPDGSNFTLKIRSTKLEDSAMYFCASSEMVGNQPQHFGDGTRLSIL.

The chain combines TRBV4-1 with TRBJ1-2; 9 bases agree with TRBD1. The V segment lost 4 bases and the J segment 7 bases; nucleotides outside the gene matches: 4. Germline lookup yields CDR1 MGHRA and CDR2 YSYEKL. The CDR3 sequence is 13 residues long. CDR3 amino acids: CASSPDRGFGYTF. The CDR3 DNA sequence: TGCGCCAGCAGCCCGGACAGGGGTTTTGGCTACACCTTC.

This rearrangement joins TRBV7-4 to TRBJ1-2, with D perhaps TRBD1 (5 bases). The CDR3 consists of 15 residues. The germline V and J ends were trimmed by 1 base and 2 bases, with 11 bases remaining between them. Germline assignment: CDR1 SGHVT and CDR2 SQSDAQ. The CDR3 is CASSLVAGSNYGYTF. The CDR3 DNA reads as TGTGCCAGCAGCTTAGTGGCAGGGTCCAACTATGGCTACACCTTC.

The count of this clonotype is one. This sequence joins TRBV14 and TRBJ2-7; 9 bases map to TRBD1. This CDR3 has 13 amino acids. After removal of 2 bases from V and 6 bases from J, the junction contained 2 bases not matched to a gene. The germline gives CDR1 SGHDN, CDR2 FVKESK. The CDR3 sequence: CASSQLTGGEQYF. The CDR3 nucleotides read TGTGCCAGCAGCCAACTGACAGGGGGCGAGCAGTACTTC. The full variable domain, with the rest looked up from reference TRBV14 and TRBJ2-7, is EAGVTQFPSHSVIEKGQTVTLRCDPISGHDNLYWYRRVMGKEIKFLLHFVKESKQDESGMPNNRFLAERTGGTYSTLKVQPAELEDSGVYFCASSQLTGGEQYFGPGTRLTVT.

As for this clonotype: The CDR3 carries no conserved terminal phenylalanine or tryptophan, so it likely arises from a read error. The chain employs TRBV7-9 and TRBJ1-5; D is ambiguous. CDR1 and CDR2 (germline): SEHNR, FQNEAQ (reference sequence). The CDR3 covers 14 residues. The CDR3 DNA follows: TGTGCCAGCAGCTTTGGAGGGATTAATCATCCCCAGCATTAT. This gives the protein CASSFGGINHPQHY.

The CDR3 region is CSAQGYTEAFF. In DNA, the CDR3 is TGCAGCGCCCAGGGGTACACTGAAGCTTTCTTT. The rearrangement uses TRBV29-1 and TRBJ1-1; weak D call: TRBD1 (6 bases). Germline-derived CDR1 and CDR2 are SQVTM and ANQGSEA. The CDR3 runs to 11 residues. V was pared by 7 bases and J by 3 bases, with 9 bases between.

This rearrangement joins TRBV2 to TRBJ2-7; 10 bases match TRBD2. Germline V gene lookup returns CDR1 SNHLY and CDR2 FYNNEI. Losses at the gene ends were 4 bases for V and 1 base for J; bases not matched to a gene: 4. The CDR3 extends over 15 amino acids. CDR3 sequence: CASSVELAGSYEQYF. The CDR3 DNA follows: TGTGCCAGCAGTGTAGAACTAGCGGGATCCTACGAGCAGTACTTC.

This clonotype was seen ten or more times. The chain combines TRBV7-2 with TRBJ1-1; D unclear. The CDR3 totals 14 residues. Trimming pared 6 bases from V and 5 bases from J, leaving 16 bases between. Germline values: CDR1 SGHTA, CDR2 FQGNSA. CDR3 amino acids: CASRPIIGPTEAFF. The CDR3 DNA reads TGTGCCAGCAGACCCATAATTGGACCGACTGAAGCTTTCTTT.

At least ten counts were recorded for this clonotype. J is TRBJ2-2 and V is TRBV27; no reliable D call. Looked up from germline, CDR1 is MNHEY and CDR2 is SMNVEV (reference sequence). Trimming took 5 bases from V and 3 from J, leaving 16 bases between them. The CDR3 contains 16 residues. CDR3 sequence: CASSPTYSWDTGELFF. As DNA, the CDR3 is TGTGCCAGCAGTCCGACGTATTCGTGGGACACCGGGGAGCTGTTTTTT.

This clonotype was detected many times. In nucleotides, the CDR3 is TGTGCCAGCAGCTCCGGACCCTCCGGCTACGAGCAGTACTTC. This encodes CASSSGPSGYEQYF. This chain connects TRBV7-8 to TRBJ2-7; no definite D call. V lost 4 bases to trimming and J lost 3 bases, with 13 bases between them. This CDR3 contains 14 residues. Germline V gives CDR1 SGHVS, CDR2 FQNEAQ.

The chain uses TRBV20-1 and TRBJ2-5; 9 bases are a match to TRBD2. CDR1 is DFQATT and CDR2 is SNEGSKA in the germline V gene (reference sequence). The CDR3 consists of 16 residues. V lost 1 base, J lost 2 bases, and 8 bases stayed unmatched. For the CDR3, the DNA is TGCAGTGCTAGAGCCATGACTAGCGGATCACAAGAGACCCAGTACTTC. Translating gives CSARAMTSGSQETQYF.

A word on this clonotype: In this CDR3 the conserved last residue, phenylalanine or tryptophan, is missing, so a read error is likely. The V call is TRBV19, the J call TRBJ1-3; the D is unclear. In germline, CDR1 is LNHDA, CDR2 SQIVND (reference sequence). This CDR3 spans 18 amino acids. V was cut by 3 bases and J by 0 bases, with 18 bases left in between. The DNA for the CDR3 is TGTGCCAGTAGTATGACTAGAGTTGGCGAATACTCTGGAAACACCATATATCTT. It yields the protein CASSMTRVGEYSGNTIYL.

Comments on this clonotype: A read error may account for a junction end that differs from germline. The chain has TRBV7-6 and TRBJ1-5; TRBD1 agrees at 8 bases. The CDR3 runs to 15 residues. Germline lookup yields CDR1 SGHVS and CDR2 FNYEAQ. The CDR3 here is CASSQGGQAKQPQHF. In DNA, the CDR3 is TGTGCTAGCAGCCAAGGGGGACAGGCCAAGCAGCCCCAGCATTTT.

This rearrangement joins TRBV20-1 to TRBJ1-5, with TRBD1 matching 8 bases. The J call may be incorrect, as the DNA end agrees better with TRBJ2-3. Germline CDR1 reads DFQATT; CDR2 reads SNEGSKA (reference sequence). The CDR3 loop spans 15 amino acids. CDR3 DNA: TGCAGTGCTGCCCCGGGACAGGCAGTCAATCAGCCCCAGTATTTT. Residues: CSAAPGQAVNQPQYF.

This clonotype has a handful of counts. The chain joins TRBV10-3 to TRBJ2-3; D gene ambiguous. Germline lookup yields CDR1 ENHRY and CDR2 SYGVKD. The germline V and J ends were trimmed by 0 bases and 4 bases, with 8 bases remaining between them. The CDR3 consists of 14 residues. CDR3 sequence: CAISESVSPDTQYF. The CDR3 bases are TGTGCCATCAGTGAGTCGGTCAGCCCAGATACGCAGTATTTT.

This clonotype has at least ten counts. The chain couples TRBV20-1 to TRBJ1-6; D may be TRBD1 (5 bases). Per germline, CDR1 DFQATT and CDR2 SNEGSKA (reference sequence). V lost 1 base to trimming and J lost 10 bases, with 11 bases between them. The CDR3 has 13 amino acids. CDR3 amino acids: CSARVGGDSPLHF. The CDR3 DNA follows: TGCAGTGCTAGAGTGGGGGGTGACTCACCCCTCCACTTT.

The table lists this clonotype with many counts. V and J are TRBV7-3 and TRBJ2-5; D might be TRBD2 (6 bases). This CDR3 is built from 13 residues. Trimming removed 5 bases at V and 7 bases at J, with 14 bases between. Germline V gives CDR1 SGHTA, CDR2 FQGTGA. The CDR3 nucleotides are TGTGCCAGCAGCCTACAGGAGGAGGGGACCCAGTACTTC. It encodes CASSLQEEGTQYF.

The chain is built from TRBV10-3 and TRBJ1-2; D unclear. Trimming removed 2 bases at V and 4 bases at J, with 8 bases between. This CDR3 has 13 residues. Germline CDR1 is ENHRY and CDR2 is SYGVKD. The CDR3, as DNA: TGTGCCATCAGTGAGGTGTTGGGCTATGGCTACACCTTC. Translation gives CAISEVLGYGYTF.